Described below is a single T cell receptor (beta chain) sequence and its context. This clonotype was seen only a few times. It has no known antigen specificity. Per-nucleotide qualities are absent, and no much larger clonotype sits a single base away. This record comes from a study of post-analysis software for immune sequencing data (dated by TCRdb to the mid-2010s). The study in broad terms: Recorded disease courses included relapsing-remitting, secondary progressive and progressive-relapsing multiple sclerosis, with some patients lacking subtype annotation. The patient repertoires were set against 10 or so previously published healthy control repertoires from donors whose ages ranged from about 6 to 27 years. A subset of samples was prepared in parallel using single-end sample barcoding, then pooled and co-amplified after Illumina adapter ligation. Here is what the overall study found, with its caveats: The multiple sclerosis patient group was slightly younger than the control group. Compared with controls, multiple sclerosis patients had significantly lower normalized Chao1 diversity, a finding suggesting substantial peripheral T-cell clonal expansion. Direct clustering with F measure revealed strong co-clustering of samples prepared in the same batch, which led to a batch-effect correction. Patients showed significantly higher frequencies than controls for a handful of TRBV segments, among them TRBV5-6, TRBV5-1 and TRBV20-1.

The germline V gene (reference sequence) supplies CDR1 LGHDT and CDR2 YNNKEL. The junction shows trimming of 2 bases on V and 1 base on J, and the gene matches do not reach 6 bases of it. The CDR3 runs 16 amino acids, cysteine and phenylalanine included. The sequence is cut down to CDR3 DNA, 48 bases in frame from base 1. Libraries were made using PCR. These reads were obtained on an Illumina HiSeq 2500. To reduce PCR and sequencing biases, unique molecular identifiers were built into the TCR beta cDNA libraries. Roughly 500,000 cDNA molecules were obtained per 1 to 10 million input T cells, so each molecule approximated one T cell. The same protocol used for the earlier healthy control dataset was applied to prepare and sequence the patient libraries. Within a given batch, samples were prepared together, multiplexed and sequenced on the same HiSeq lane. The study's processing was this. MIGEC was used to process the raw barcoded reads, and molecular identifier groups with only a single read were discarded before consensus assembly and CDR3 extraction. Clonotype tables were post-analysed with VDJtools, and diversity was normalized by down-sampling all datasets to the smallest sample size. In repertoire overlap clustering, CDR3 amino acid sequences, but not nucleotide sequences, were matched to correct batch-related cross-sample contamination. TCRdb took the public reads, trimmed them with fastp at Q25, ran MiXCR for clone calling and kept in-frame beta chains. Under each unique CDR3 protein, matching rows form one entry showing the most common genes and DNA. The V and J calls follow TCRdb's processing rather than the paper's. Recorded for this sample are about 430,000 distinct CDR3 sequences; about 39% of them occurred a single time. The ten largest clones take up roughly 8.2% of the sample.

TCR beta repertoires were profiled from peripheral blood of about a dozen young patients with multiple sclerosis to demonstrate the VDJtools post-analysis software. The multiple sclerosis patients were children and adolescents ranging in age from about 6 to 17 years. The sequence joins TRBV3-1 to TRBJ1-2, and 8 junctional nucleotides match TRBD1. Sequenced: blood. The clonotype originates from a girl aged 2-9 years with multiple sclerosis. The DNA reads TGTGCCAGCAGCCAACGGGACAGGACATTTAACTATGGCTACACCTTC. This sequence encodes CASSQRDRTFNYGYTF.